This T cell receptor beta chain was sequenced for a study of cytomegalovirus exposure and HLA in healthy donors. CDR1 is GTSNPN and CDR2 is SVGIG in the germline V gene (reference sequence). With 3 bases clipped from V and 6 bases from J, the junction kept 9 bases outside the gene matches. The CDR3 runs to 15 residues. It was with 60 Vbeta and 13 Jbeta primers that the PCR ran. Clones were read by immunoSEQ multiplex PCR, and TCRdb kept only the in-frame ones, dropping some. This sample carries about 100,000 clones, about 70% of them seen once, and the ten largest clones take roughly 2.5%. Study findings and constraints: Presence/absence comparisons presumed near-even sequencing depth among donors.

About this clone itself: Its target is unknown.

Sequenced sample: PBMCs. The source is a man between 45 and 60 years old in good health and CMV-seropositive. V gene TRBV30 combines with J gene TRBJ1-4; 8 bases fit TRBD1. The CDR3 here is CAWSPPGQEDEKLFF. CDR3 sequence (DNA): TGTGCCTGGAGCCCTCCGGGACAGGAGGATGAAAAACTGTTTTTT.